What follows are 18 T cell receptor beta chains derived from one specimen sequenced in a study of T-cell reconstitution after alpha-beta-depleted transplantation in children. Unique molecular identifiers were incorporated when the TCRbeta library was constructed. TCRdb analysed the PCR reads with MiXCR anew, one entry per CDR3 protein. The sample shows 600,000 or so distinct CDR3 sequences, more than 20% of them seen only once. The sample here was PBMCs, mostly from graft donor cells, taken 360 days after TCRalphabeta/CD19-depleted stem cell transplant. These receptors all stem from a boy in the first two years of life who had a stem cell transplant for acute myeloid leukemia, so the T cells may come from the graft donor.

The chain recombines TRBV4-3 with TRBJ2-7, with D possibly being TRBD1 or TRBD2 (5 bases each). The V end was cut by 3 bases, the J end by 4 bases, with 25 bases between. Germline lookup yields CDR1 LGHNA and CDR2 YSLEER. The CDR3 contains 18 residues. CDR3 in DNA: TGCGCCAGCAGCCAGGGACGTCACGAGACAGTGGGTATTTACGAGCAGTACTTC. The encoded protein is CASSQGRHETVGIYEQYF.

This clonotype was detected ten times or more. This chain links TRBV20-1 with TRBJ2-3; D gene ambiguous. Trimming cost V 2 bases and J 4 bases, with 7 bases left between them. Germline assignment: CDR1 DFQATT and CDR2 SNEGSKA (reference sequence). This CDR3 region has 12 residues. DNA of the CDR3: TGCAGTGCTAGACAAGGGCCAGATACGCAGTATTTT. Residues: CSARQGPDTQYF.

This clonotype occurred a few times. The chain recombines TRBV7-2 with TRBJ2-4; the match to TRBD2 covers 9 bases. The CDR3 runs to 13 residues. In germline, CDR1 is SGHTA, CDR2 FQGNSA. With 6 bases clipped from V and 10 bases from J, the junction kept 7 bases outside the gene matches. In DNA, the CDR3 is TGTGCCAGCAGACATCTAGCGGGGCCTATTCAGTACTTC. This encodes CASRHLAGPIQYF.

This clonotype came up many times. The chain recombines TRBV29-1 with TRBJ2-3, with D perhaps assigned TRBD1 or TRBD2 (5 bases each). This CDR3 has 17 residues. The V gene lost 6 bases and the J gene lost 3 bases, with 25 bases spanning the gap. The germline CDR1 and CDR2 sequences are SQVTM and ANQGSEA. In nucleotides, the CDR3 is TGCAGCGTAGGAAGCCACCCGTTCGGGGCCCTAACAGATACGCAGTATTTT. Translating gives CSVGSHPFGALTDTQYF.

The chain links TRBV12-3 or TRBV12-4 to TRBJ1-1; maybe TRBD1 (5 bases). The CDR3 has 17 residues. The V gene lost 7 bases and the J gene lost 0 bases, with 21 bases spanning the gap. CDR3 in DNA: TGTGCCAGCACCATTTGGCGAATAGGGGCCATGAACACTGAAGCTTTCTTT. This gives the protein CASTIWRIGAMNTEAFF.

In its sample, this clonotype was seen a few times. The J gene is TRBJ1-6, the V gene TRBV5-1; 8 bases match TRBD1. The CDR3 sequence is 15 residues long. Germline V CDR1 and CDR2: SGHRS, YFSETQ. Trimming took 4 bases from V and 8 from J; bases not matched to a gene: 8. The CDR3 spells CASSVQDRADSPLHF. CDR3 sequence (DNA): TGCGCCAGCAGCGTCCAGGACAGGGCGGATTCACCCCTCCACTTT.

A few counts support this clonotype. V gene TRBV12-5 combines with J gene TRBJ1-2, with 8 bases aligning to TRBD1. V shed 4 bases and J 4 bases; nucleotides not matched to a gene: 5. CDR3 length: 14 residues. Germline CDR1 and CDR2: LGHNT and FRNRAP. CDR3 DNA: TGTGCTAGTGGTTGGCAAGGACAGGGCTATGGCTACACCTTC. This sequence encodes CASGWQGQGYGYTF.

This clonotype has a handful of counts. This chain's CDR3 is CASSTHGLAGGPVYEQYF. CDR3 DNA: TGTGCCAGCAGCACCCACGGACTAGCGGGGGGGCCGGTTTACGAGCAGTACTTC. V and J are TRBV7-8 and TRBJ2-7; 15 nucleotides line up with TRBD2. Trimming cost V 5 bases and J 4 bases; bases outside gene matches: 12. This CDR3 has 18 amino acids. The germline V gene encodes CDR1 SGHVS and CDR2 FQNEAQ.

CDR3 in amino acids: CSAPSGTGLSSYNEQFF. DNA for the CDR3: TGCAGTGCTCCCTCCGGGACAGGTTTAAGCTCCTACAATGAGCAGTTCTTC. The rearrangement joins TRBV20-1 to TRBJ2-1, with TRBD1 matching 8 bases. V shed 5 bases, J shed 0 bases, and the junction held 12 bases outside the gene matches. Germline V gene sequence: CDR1 DFQATT, CDR2 SNEGSKA (reference sequence). The CDR3 extends over 17 amino acids.

V and J are TRBV20-1 and TRBJ1-2; D may be TRBD1 (6 bases). Germline-derived CDR1 and CDR2 are DFQATT and SNEGSKA (reference sequence). This CDR3 contains 17 residues. The V end was cut by 5 bases, the J end by 5 bases, with 27 bases between. The CDR3 bases are TGCAGTGCTCAAGAGGAGGTCGGGGGCCTCACACTTTATGGCTACACCTTC. Amino acids: CSAQEEVGGLTLYGYTF.

The chain is built from TRBV6-6 and TRBJ1-4; unclear D gene. V lost 0 bases to trimming and J lost 5 bases, with 4 bases between them. This CDR3 contains 13 residues. Germline V gene lookup returns CDR1 MNHNY and CDR2 SVGAGI (reference sequence). The CDR3 DNA sequence: TGTGCCAGCAGTTACTCACCCAATGAAAAACTGTTTTTT. Encoded protein: CASSYSPNEKLFF.

In this sample, this clonotype turned up many times. V and J are TRBV29-1 and TRBJ2-5, with TRBD2 as a possible D gene (5 bases). Trimming removed 1 base at V and 7 bases at J, with 13 bases between. This CDR3 region has 13 residues. Germline V gene lookup returns CDR1 SQVTM and CDR2 ANQGSEA. The DNA of the CDR3 is TGCAGCGTTGAAGTGGAAGGTCGGGGGACCCAGTACTTC. Translating gives CSVEVEGRGTQYF.

This clonotype was seen ten or more times. The chain is built from TRBV5-5 and TRBJ2-7; TRBD1 matches at 7 bases. The CDR3 spans 14 residues. The trim removed 0 bases at V and 1 base at J, leaving 1 base unmatched. Germline V gene lookup returns CDR1 SGHKS and CDR2 YYEKEE (reference sequence). The CDR3 DNA is TGTGCCAGCAGCTTGGCCAGGGGGTCCTACGAGCAGTACGTC. This codes for CASSLARGSYEQYV.

The chain recombines TRBV28 with TRBJ1-1; no clear D. The CDR3 has 15 residues. Trimming cost V 5 bases and J 1 base, with 14 bases left between them. Germline V gives CDR1 MDHEN, CDR2 SYDVKM. The CDR3 here is CASSPRSRANTEAFF. The CDR3 DNA sequence: TGTGCCAGCAGTCCTCGATCCCGGGCGAACACTGAAGCTTTCTTT. Combining the CDR3 with reference TRBV28 and TRBJ1-1 gives the whole variable domain DVKVTQSSRYLVKRTGEKVFLECVQDMDHENMFWYRQDPGLGLRLIYFSYDVKMKEKGDIPEGYSVSREKKERFSLILESASTNQTSMYLCASSPRSRANTEAFFGQGTRLTVV.

This clonotype was seen many times. The gene calls are TRBV29-1 and TRBJ2-1, with 10 bases identical to TRBD2. Trimming at V came to 8 bases and at J to 2 bases, leaving 9 bases not matched to a gene. CDR3 length: 15 residues. Germline V gene sequence: CDR1 SQVTM, CDR2 ANQGSEA. CDR3 protein: CSSRAGGPPYNEQFF. CDR3 nucleotide sequence: TGCAGCTCCCGAGCGGGGGGGCCACCCTACAATGAGCAGTTCTTC.

This clonotype was detected only a few times. The chain links TRBV2 to TRBJ2-2, with TRBD1 matching over 9 bases. The CDR3 spans 18 residues. V was pared by 6 bases and J by 3 bases, with 14 bases of the junction left unmatched. Germline values: CDR1 SNHLY, CDR2 FYNNEI. The CDR3 DNA reads as TGTGCCAGCAGCGATACCACAGGGGGCATAGGGGACACCGGGGAGCTGTTTTTT. This codes for CASSDTTGGIGDTGELFF.

This clonotype was seen repeatedly, ten times or more. This chain links TRBV20-1 with TRBJ2-3; D is undetermined. CDR1 is DFQATT and CDR2 is SNEGSKA in the germline V gene (reference sequence). V lost 0 bases to trimming and J lost 3 bases, with 7 bases between them. This CDR3 comprises 13 residues. CDR3 residues: CSARDPSTDTQYF. The DNA for the CDR3 is TGCAGTGCTAGAGATCCCAGTACAGATACGCAGTATTTT.

Ten or more counts support this clonotype. V is TRBV20-1 and J is TRBJ2-5; D is possibly TRBD2 (7 bases). Germline CDR1 and CDR2: DFQATT and SNEGSKA (reference sequence). The V gene lost 7 bases and the J gene lost 1 base, with 16 bases spanning the gap. The CDR3 runs to 14 residues. CDR3 bases: TGCAGTGGGGGGAGGGACAACCGCCAAGAGACCCAGTACTTC. It specifies CSGGRDNRQETQYF.